A single sample is the source of the 4 T cell receptor beta chains below, sequenced in a study of T cell responses to AZD1222 COVID-19 vaccine. Generated by immunoSEQ multiplex PCR, the TCRdb table keeps only in-frame clones and is missing some. This sample carries over 140,000 clones, 80% to 95% of them seen once, and the ten largest clones take around 3.5%. The sample consisted of peripheral blood, taken 28 days after the second AZD1222 dose. Receptors originate from an adult who received the AZD1222 COVID-19 vaccine.

The chain couples TRBV20-1 to TRBJ2-1; D is unclear. Deletions cut 4 bases from V and 8 bases from J, with 9 bases between. Germline V gives CDR1 DFQATT, CDR2 SNEGSKA (reference sequence). CDR3 length: 11 residues. DNA of the CDR3: TGCAGTGCTACACCTTTGGATGAGCAGTTCTTC. Encoded protein: CSATPLDEQFF.

The chain couples TRBV6-5 to TRBJ2-5; 7 bases are shared with TRBD1. The J segment lost 0 bases and the V segment lost 6 bases, leaving 4 bases of the junction unmatched. This CDR3 spans 14 amino acids. The germline gives CDR1 MNHEY, CDR2 SVGAGI. The DNA for the CDR3 is TGTGCCAGCAGAACACAGGGGTACCAAGAGACCCAGTACTTC. It is translated as CASRTQGYQETQYF.

This rearrangement joins TRBV28 to TRBJ1-1; 9 bases fit TRBD1. After removal of 2 bases from V and 11 bases from J, the junction contained 6 bases not matched to a gene. Looked up from germline, CDR1 is MDHEN and CDR2 is SYDVKM. The CDR3 is made up of 13 amino acids. For the CDR3, the DNA is TGTGCCAGCAGTTTACACAGGGGGCTGCGGGCTTTCTTT. Its translation is CASSLHRGLRAFF.

This chain connects TRBV12-3 or TRBV12-4 to TRBJ1-2; maybe TRBD1 (6 bases). The CDR3 is 13 residues long. V lost 0 bases, J lost 10 bases, and 12 bases lay in between. CDR3 DNA sequence: TGTGCCAGCAGTTTAGCGGGGGGGCAGATCTACACCTTC. Protein: CASSLAGGQIYTF.